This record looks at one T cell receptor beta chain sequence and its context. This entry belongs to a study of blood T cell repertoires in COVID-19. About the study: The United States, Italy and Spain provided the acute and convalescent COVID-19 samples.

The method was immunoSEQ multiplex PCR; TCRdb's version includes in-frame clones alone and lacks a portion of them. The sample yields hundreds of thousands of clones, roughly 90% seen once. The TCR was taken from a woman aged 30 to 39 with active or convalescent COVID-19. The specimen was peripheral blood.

The CDR3 nucleotides are TGCGCCAGCAGTGAGTCGACAGGACAGGGGACGTCCTACGAGCAGTACTTC. Translated: CASSESTGQGTSYEQYF. This sequence joins TRBV10-1 and TRBJ2-7; 9 bases map to TRBD1. CDR3 length: 17 amino acids. The germline V gene encodes CDR1 WNHNN and CDR2 SYGVQD (reference sequence). Trimming removed 0 bases from V and 1 base from J; junction bases left unmatched: 7.